Listed below are T cell receptor beta chains from one sample, sequenced in a study of blood T cell repertoires in COVID-19. TCRdb's copy holds only in-frame clones and misses some; the assay was immunoSEQ multiplex PCR. Of under 150,000 clones in the sample, 86% are singletons; the top ten hold around 2.3%. Sample: PBMCs or T cells enriched from blood (not recorded which). The source is a woman in her forties or fifties who had recovered from COVID-19. The CDR3 runs from the conserved cysteine through the conserved F or W. Fields, in order: D gene, J gene, clone size, V gene, CDR3 protein, CDR3 DNA. A D gene is named only where the DNA matches it firmly. Clone size is given for some rows only: seen once, a few or many times, or a class if the clone is expanded.

>NA|TRBJ1-2|NA|TRBV7-6
CASSFGGGYGYTF
TGTGCCAGCAGCTTTGGTGGGGGGTATGGCTACACCTTC
>NA|TRBJ2-5|NA|TRBV7-9
CASSFSQGTQETQYF
TGTGCCAGCAGCTTTAGTCAGGGGACACAAGAGACCCAGTACTTC
>NA|TRBJ1-2|NA|TRBV2
CASPKGGPNYGYTF
TGTGCCAGTCCAAAGGGGGGGCCTAACTATGGCTACACCTTC
>NA|TRBJ2-5|NA|TRBV9
CASSVGGFQETQYF
TGTGCCAGCAGCGTAGGCGGGTTCCAAGAGACCCAGTACTTC
>NA|TRBJ2-3|NA|TRBV7-2
CASSQYSLRGDTQYF
TGTGCCAGCAGCCAGTACTCCCTCCGCGGAGATACGCAGTATTTT
>NA|TRBJ2-2|NA|TRBV11-3
CASSPTRAGELFF
TGTGCCAGCAGCCCCACTAGGGCGGGGGAGCTGTTTTTT
>NA|TRBJ1-4|NA|TRBV11-2
CASSWGARALNEKLFF
TGTGCCAGCAGCTGGGGAGCGAGGGCTCTTAATGAAAAACTGTTTTTT
>NA|TRBJ1-2|NA|TRBV3-1/TRBV3-2
CASSQGGTWGHGYTF
TGTGCCAGCAGCCAAGGGGGGACCTGGGGACACGGCTACACCTTC
>TRBD2|TRBJ2-1|NA|TRBV7-6
CASSLGRLAGSSYNEQFF
TGTGCCAGCAGCTTAGGACGACTAGCGGGCAGCTCCTACAATGAGCAGTTCTTC
>TRBD1|TRBJ1-2|NA|TRBV30
CAWSLTGGGYTF
TGTGCCTGGAGCCTGACAGGGGGTGGCTACACCTTC
>NA|TRBJ2-7|NA|TRBV4-1
CASSQEKRTTYEQYF
TGCGCCAGCAGCCAAGAAAAACGCACTACATACGAGCAGTACTTC
>NA|TRBJ1-1|NA|TRBV12-3/TRBV12-4
CASVGGSGTEAFF
TGTGCCAGCGTAGGGGGTAGTGGGACTGAAGCTTTCTTT
>TRBD1|TRBJ1-6|NA|TRBV19
CASSTSGTGAVNSPLHF
TGTGCCAGTAGTACCTCCGGGACAGGGGCCGTTAATTCACCCCTCCACTTT
>NA|TRBJ2-5|NA|TRBV27
CASSGPGLKETQYF
TGTGCCAGCAGTGGTCCTGGGCTAAAAGAGACCCAGTACTTC
>NA|TRBJ2-1|NA|TRBV9
CASSPVRGLSYNEQFF
TGTGCCAGCAGCCCAGTCAGGGGCTTATCCTACAATGAGCAGTTCTTC
>TRBD1|TRBJ1-3|NA|TRBV15
CATSWDRLSGNTIYF
TGTGCCACCAGTTGGGACAGACTCTCTGGAAACACCATATATTTT
>NA|TRBJ1-1|NA|TRBV11-2
CASSLAWGENTEAFF
TGTGCCAGCAGCTTAGCATGGGGGGAGAACACTGAAGCTTTCTTT
>NA|TRBJ2-7|NA|TRBV7-9
CASSLDSSYEQYF
TGTGCCAGCAGCCTCGACAGCTCCTACGAGCAGTACTTC
>NA|TRBJ2-2|NA|TRBV5-4
CASSPGTGELFF
TGTGCCAGCAGCCCCGGGACCGGGGAGCTGTTTTTT
>TRBD1|TRBJ2-5|NA|TRBV20-1
CSASPSGDRGQETQYF
TGCAGTGCTAGTCCCAGCGGGGACAGGGGACAAGAGACCCAGTACTTC
>NA|TRBJ2-6|NA|TRBV7-9
CASSHRKTAGANVLTF
TGTGCCAGCAGCCACAGGAAAACGGCTGGGGCCAACGTCCTGACTTTC
>TRBD1|TRBJ2-5|NA|TRBV7-2
CASSLLGGLGQETQYF
TGTGCCAGCAGCTTATTAGGGGGCCTGGGCCAAGAGACCCAGTACTTC
>NA|TRBJ1-2|NA|TRBV27
CATLGVGYGYTF
TGTGCCACCCTCGGGGTTGGCTATGGCTACACCTTC
>NA|TRBJ1-6|NA|TRBV5-4
CASSTGQFGSPLHF
TGTGCCAGCAGCACGGGTCAGTTCGGTTCACCCCTCCACTTT
>TRBD1|TRBJ2-7|once|TRBV4-1
CASSQETGLSYEQYF
TGCGCCAGCAGCCAAGAGACAGGGCTCTCCTACGAGCAGTACTTC
>NA|TRBJ2-1|NA|TRBV3-1/TRBV3-2
CASSQDLGGSYNEQFF
TGTGCCAGCAGCCAAGATCTGGGGGGTTCCTACAATGAGCAGTTCTTC
>NA|TRBJ1-1|NA|TRBV28
CASSLGLGGTEAFF
TGTGCCAGCAGTTTGGGTTTGGGAGGGACTGAAGCTTTCTTT
>TRBD2|TRBJ2-5|NA|TRBV6-2/TRBV6-3
CASSPVAGSQYF
TGTGCCAGCAGCCCCGTAGCGGGGTCCCAGTACTTC
>NA|TRBJ1-2|NA|TRBV6-1
CASSEGPGTYGYTF
TGTGCCAGCAGTGAAGGTCCGGGTACCTATGGCTACACCTTC
>TRBD1|TRBJ1-4|NA|TRBV7-2
CASSPQGAQNEKLFF
TGTGCCAGCAGCCCTCAGGGGGCTCAAAATGAAAAACTGTTTTTT
>NA|TRBJ1-2|NA|TRBV4-1
CASSQVEYREGDGYTF
TGCGCCAGCAGCCAAGTGGAGTACAGGGAAGGGGATGGCTACACCTTC
>TRBD2|TRBJ2-2|few|TRBV4-1
CASSQGAGDYTGELFF
TGCGCCAGCAGCCAGGGAGCGGGGGATTACACCGGGGAGCTGTTTTTT
>NA|TRBJ2-7|NA|TRBV7-9
CASSSPVGGYEQYF
TGTGCCAGCAGCTCCCCGGTCGGGGGATACGAGCAGTACTTC
>NA|TRBJ1-1|NA|TRBV10-1
CASSPGVGTEAFF
TGCGCCAGCAGCCCAGGGGTAGGCACTGAAGCTTTCTTT
>NA|TRBJ2-5|NA|TRBV7-2
CASSLARAGARETQYF
TGTGCCAGCAGCTTAGCGCGGGCAGGGGCTCGGGAGACCCAGTACTTC
>TRBD1|TRBJ2-1|NA|TRBV19
CASSIGGQGPLGAFF
TGTGCCAGTAGTATCGGAGGACAGGGACCTCTCGGGGCGTTCTTC
>TRBD1|TRBJ1-5|NA|TRBV30
CAWSLGTGLIQPQHF
TGTGCCTGGAGCCTAGGGACAGGGCTTATTCAGCCCCAGCATTTT
>NA|TRBJ2-7|NA|TRBV6-5
CASRTTPSYEQYF
TGTGCCAGCAGAACGACACCGTCCTACGAGCAGTACTTC
>TRBD1|TRBJ1-5|NA|TRBV3-1/TRBV3-2
CASSQVGRGTGRLHQPQHF
TGTGCCAGCAGCCAAGTGGGCCGAGGGACAGGCAGGCTTCATCAGCCCCAGCATTTT
>NA|TRBJ1-1|NA|TRBV7-9
CASSLEGPNTEAFF
TGTGCCAGCAGCTTGGAGGGGCCAAACACTGAAGCTTTCTTT
>TRBD2|TRBJ2-1|NA|TRBV5-1
CASSFASGGLSNEQFF
TGCGCCAGCAGCTTCGCTAGCGGTGGGCTCAGCAATGAGCAGTTCTTC
>NA|TRBJ2-1|NA|TRBV27
CASSILGGGLGNEQFF
TGTGCCAGCAGTATCCTAGGGGGGGGCTTGGGGAATGAGCAGTTCTTC
>NA|TRBJ2-5|few|TRBV27
CASTGGVGETQYF
TGTGCCAGCACAGGCGGGGTGGGAGAGACCCAGTACTTC
>NA|TRBJ1-6|NA|TRBV5-5
CASSFWRVNSPLHF
TGTGCCAGCAGCTTTTGGAGGGTAAATTCACCCCTCCACTTT
>TRBD2|TRBJ2-2|once|TRBV2
CASMTAGPTGELFF
TGTGCCAGCATGACAGCGGGGCCCACCGGGGAGCTGTTTTTT
>TRBD2|TRBJ2-7|NA|TRBV18
CASSPGSGGHYEQYF
TGTGCCAGCTCCCCAGGAAGCGGGGGCCACTACGAGCAGTACTTC
>TRBD1|TRBJ2-2|once|TRBV14
CASSQAGTGLTTGELFF
TGTGCCAGCAGCCAAGCTGGGACAGGGCTAACCACCGGGGAGCTGTTTTTT
>NA|TRBJ1-1|NA|TRBV12-2
CASRPYGGDRGAGEAFF
TGTGCAAGTCGCCCCTATGGGGGGGACAGGGGTGCGGGTGAAGCTTTCTTT
>NA|TRBJ2-7|once|TRBV5-1
CASSGVQGGLEQYF
TGCGCCAGCAGCGGGGTCCAGGGTGGTCTCGAGCAGTACTTC
>TRBD1|TRBJ1-2|NA|TRBV3-1/TRBV3-2
CASSLVTGTGGESGYTF
TGTGCCAGCAGCCTCGTAACCGGGACAGGGGGCGAAAGTGGCTACACCTTC
>NA|TRBJ2-7|once|TRBV7-9
CASSASYEQYF
TGTGCCAGCAGCGCGTCCTACGAGCAGTACTTC
>TRBD2|TRBJ2-3|NA|TRBV7-2
CASSLLAGEDTQYF
TGTGCCAGCAGCTTACTAGCGGGGGAGGATACGCAGTATTTT
>NA|TRBJ1-2|once|TRBV3-1/TRBV3-2
CASSQEIKAGPAGYTF
TGTGCCAGCAGCCAAGAAATAAAGGCAGGGCCTGCTGGCTACACCTTC
>NA|TRBJ2-1|NA|TRBV27
CASSLSNRFRNEQFF
TGTGCCAGCAGTTTATCAAACAGGTTCAGGAATGAGCAGTTCTTC